The 13 T cell receptor beta chains reported below all come from one sample, sequenced in a study of blood T cell repertoires in COVID-19. Libraries were prepared by immunoSEQ multiplex PCR; TCRdb keeps only in-frame clonotypes and omits some of them. The repertoire holds about 80,000 clones, with 70% to 85% as singletons. Material for sequencing was peripheral blood. The receptors derive from a man aged 45-60 years with active or convalescent COVID-19.

The chain combines TRBV11-2 with TRBJ1-2, with unresolved D. Trimming stripped 4 bases from V and 4 bases from J, with 19 bases between. CDR3 length: 16 residues. Germline V gene data show CDR1 as SGHAT and CDR2 as FQNNGV. The CDR3: CASSSKAATKSYGYTF. In DNA form, the CDR3 reads TGTGCCAGCAGCTCAAAGGCGGCTACAAAGAGCTATGGCTACACCTTC.

V and J are TRBV19 and TRBJ2-5; 8 bases map to TRBD2. In germline, CDR1 is LNHDA, CDR2 SQIVND (reference sequence). J was trimmed by 5 bases and V by 6 bases; bases with no gene match: 8. The CDR3 loop spans 14 amino acids. The CDR3 is CASRDGGAGETQYF. Here the CDR3 DNA reads TGTGCCAGTAGGGACGGGGGGGCTGGTGAGACCCAGTACTTC. The whole variable domain, remainder taken from reference TRBV19 and TRBJ2-5, is DGGITQSPKYLFRKEGQNVTLSCEQNLNHDAMYWYRQDPGQGLRLIYYSQIVNDFQKGDIAEGYSVSREKKESFPLTVTSAQKNPTAFYLCASRDGGAGETQYFGPGTRLLVL.

This chain uses TRBV6-5 with TRBJ2-2; D not resolved. Trimming left V 6 bases short and J 3 bases short, with 5 bases between. CDR1 and CDR2 (germline): MNHEY, SVGAGI. This CDR3 comprises 12 residues. CDR3 in DNA: TGTGCCAGCAGCTTATACACCGGGGAGCTGTTTTTT. Protein: CASSLYTGELFF.

This clone was seen a single time. The rearrangement uses TRBV30 and TRBJ1-4; 9 bases agree with TRBD1. V was clipped by 6 bases and J by 0 bases; unmatched bases: 5. The CDR3 has 15 amino acids. Germline loops: CDR1 GTSNPN, CDR2 SVGIG (reference sequence). The CDR3 region is CACSTGGATNEKLFF. CDR3 DNA: TGTGCCTGCTCGACAGGGGGTGCAACTAATGAAAAACTGTTTTTT.

The V call is TRBV4-1, the J call TRBJ1-6; 7 nucleotides align to TRBD1. The CDR3 loop spans 15 amino acids. Germline CDR1 and CDR2: MGHRA and YSYEKL. V shed 4 bases, J shed 10 bases, and the junction held 10 bases outside the gene matches. CDR3 bases: TGCGCCAGCAGCCGAGAGACAGGGTCTAAGTCACCCCTCCACTTT. Its protein is CASSRETGSKSPLHF.

The V gene is TRBV18, the J gene TRBJ2-7, with 10 bases fitting TRBD1. With V trimmed by 7 bases and J by 5 bases, 11 bases remained unmatched. The germline gives CDR1 KGHSH, CDR2 LQKENI. The CDR3 has 15 amino acids. The CDR3 DNA is TGTGCCAGCTTTATGGAGGGGACAGGGGCTAACGAGCAGTACTTC. This sequence encodes CASFMEGTGANEQYF.

The rearrangement links TRBV12-3 or TRBV12-4 to TRBJ1-2; maybe TRBD1 (5 bases). This CDR3 is 13 amino acids long. V was shortened by 7 bases and J by 6 bases, with 15 bases between the two germline ends. CDR3 nucleotide sequence: TGTGCCAGCACCCCAGGGAATTTCGATGGCTACACCTTC. It yields the protein CASTPGNFDGYTF.

This clone has more than one count but fewer than ten. J is TRBJ1-2 and V is TRBV30; 7 positions match TRBD1. CDR3 size: 13 residues. J gave up 6 bases and V 5 bases, and 9 bases lay outside the gene matches. CDR1 and CDR2 from the germline V gene are GTSNPN and SVGIG (reference sequence). As DNA, the CDR3 is TGTGCCTGGGGAGGGGGTGACAGGGATGGCTACACCTTC. It yields the protein CAWGGGDRDGYTF.

CDR3 sequence reads: CSVGGGAYEQYF. The CDR3 DNA sequence: TGCAGCGTTGGGGGGGGCGCCTACGAGCAGTACTTC. The rearrangement joins TRBV29-1 to TRBJ2-7, with a tentative D call TRBD2 (7 bases). Trimming took off 4 bases at V and 2 bases at J, with 9 bases between the two ends. This CDR3 is 12 amino acids long. The germline V gene encodes CDR1 SQVTM and CDR2 ANQGSEA.

Here the CDR3 reads CASSAERGGKYGYTF. CDR3 bases: TGCGCCAGCAGCGCCGAACGAGGGGGCAAGTATGGCTACACCTTC. The V and J genes are TRBV4-3 and TRBJ1-2; 7 nucleotides agree with TRBD1. The CDR3 has 15 amino acids. V lost 5 bases and J lost 5; bases outside the gene matches: 11. The germline gives CDR1 LGHNA, CDR2 YSLEER.

The chain uses TRBV5-1 and TRBJ2-4; D may be TRBD2 (7 bases). Trimming took off 1 base at V and 9 bases at J, with 17 bases between the two ends. Germline-derived CDR1 and CDR2 are SGHRS and YFSETQ. The CDR3 spans 15 residues. The chain's CDR3 is CASSLWGGEGSIQYF. DNA of the CDR3: TGCGCCAGCAGCTTGTGGGGGGGCGAGGGCAGCATTCAGTACTTC.

J is TRBJ2-3 and V is TRBV7-2, with 13 bases matching TRBD2. CDR1 is SGHTA, CDR2 FQGNSA, per germline. The CDR3 consists of 18 residues. The J segment lost 1 base and the V segment lost 1 base, leaving 5 bases of the junction unmatched. The CDR3 DNA reads TGTGCCAGCAGCTTAGTCCCGGGACTAGCGGGGCGCACAGATACGCAGTATTTT. This codes for CASSLVPGLAGRTDTQYF.

This clone has a handful of counts. The chain is built from TRBV6-5 and TRBJ1-2; the D is unclear. The length of the CDR3 is 13 residues. Trimming left V 2 bases short and J 7 bases short, with 11 bases between. Germline assignment: CDR1 MNHEY and CDR2 SVGAGI. The chain's CDR3 is CASSYRERSGYTF. CDR3 sequence (DNA): TGTGCCAGCAGTTACCGGGAGAGGAGTGGCTACACCTTC.